Listed below are T cell receptor beta chains from one sample, sequenced in a study of CD8 T cells in Susac syndrome. TCRdb analysed the immunoSEQ multiplex PCR reads with MiXCR anew, one entry per CDR3 protein. Of roughly 80,000 distinct CDR3 sequences in the sample, 94% were seen once. Sequencing was carried out using CD8+ T cells from PBMCs. These receptors all stem from a human donor in good health. Both conserved end residues are part of each CDR3. D genes are given only for firm matches.

D	V	J	DNA	CDR3
-	TRBV2	TRBJ1-5	TGTGCCACACAGGTTTATAGCAATCAGCCCCAGCATTTT	CATQVYSNQPQHF
-	TRBV11-2	TRBJ1-5	TGTGCCAGCAGCTACGGTTATAGCAATCAGCCCCAGCATTTT	CASSYGYSNQPQHF
TRBD1	TRBV6-2/TRBV6-3	TRBJ2-7	TGTGCCAGCAGTTACTCACAGGGGGATTACTTCTACGAGCAGTACTTC	CASSYSQGDYFYEQYF
-	TRBV29-1	TRBJ1-2	TGCAGCGCCATGATCCGTGGAGACTATGGCTACACCTTC	CSAMIRGDYGYTF
-	TRBV29-1	TRBJ1-2	TGCAGCGTTAAACATACAGCTAACTATGGCTACACCTTC	CSVKHTANYGYTF
-	TRBV11-2	TRBJ2-7	TGTGCCAGCAGCACCTTCCCGGGGGCACTTACGAAGCAGTACTTC	CASSTFPGALTKQYF
TRBD1	TRBV27	TRBJ1-2	TGTGCCAGCAGTACAGGGGGTCTTAGCTATGGCTACACCTTC	CASSTGGLSYGYTF
-	TRBV27	TRBJ2-3	TGTGCCAGCAGTTTATTCGTTACACAGGAGGATACGCAGTATTTT	CASSLFVTQEDTQYF
-	TRBV20-1	TRBJ1-1	TGCAGTGCTAGGATGTTAGGGAGAGTCTTGAACACTGAAGCTTTCTTT	CSARMLGRVLNTEAFF
-	TRBV7-7	TRBJ2-2	TGTGCTAGCAGCTTAAGCCCCCTAGCTGACTTGACCGGGGAGCTGTTTTTT	CASSLSPLADLTGELFF
-	TRBV11-2	TRBJ2-5	TGTGCCAGCAGCTTAGAAACGGGGGAGACCCAGTACTTC	CASSLETGETQYF
TRBD1	TRBV19	TRBJ2-4	TGTGCCAGTAGTCTGACAGGGGGCGAAAACATTCAGTACTTC	CASSLTGGENIQYF
-	TRBV27	TRBJ1-1	TGTGCCAGCAGTTTGACTCAAAGGAACACTGAAGCTTTCTTT	CASSLTQRNTEAFF
TRBD2	TRBV7-2	TRBJ2-1	TGTGCCAGCAGCTTAGTCCAGCGGGGGGGCGCTGAGCAGTTCTTC	CASSLVQRGGAEQFF
TRBD1	TRBV4-1	TRBJ1-1	TGCGCCAGCAGCCGCAATTCCCAGGGGGCGAGGACTGAAGCTTTCTTT	CASSRNSQGARTEAFF
TRBD1	TRBV9	TRBJ1-1	TGTGCCAGCAGCGCCCGGGACAGGGGTGGGGAAGCTTTCTTT	CASSARDRGGEAFF
-	TRBV28	TRBJ2-3	TGTGCCAGCGTGGGCAGTTCGGGCACAGATACGCAGTATTTT	CASVGSSGTDTQYF
-	TRBV12-3/TRBV12-4	TRBJ1-1	TGTGCCAGCAGCACGACATCCTTGGGGACTGAAGCTTTCTTT	CASSTTSLGTEAFF
-	TRBV12-3/TRBV12-4	TRBJ2-1	TGTGCCAGCAGTTTAGGACCACTGATTTCCGTAATTGATGTGCAGTTCTTC	CASSLGPLISVIDVQFF
-	TRBV9	TRBJ2-7	TGTGCCAGCAGCGTAGGCGTAGGACCCGAGCAGTACTTC	CASSVGVGPEQYF